These 14 T cell receptor beta chains share one sample of origin, sequenced in a study of graft-versus-host responses after intestinal transplantation. Intraepithelial lymphocytes and lamina propria lymphocytes were released through processing of graft tissue. Assay used: immunoSEQ multiplex PCR; TCRdb lists only in-frame clones, some missing. The table shows 11,000 to 15,000 clones, with around three quarters occurring only once. The starting material was ileum tissue, obtained 27 days after intestinal transplant. The receptors derive from a human patient who received an intestinal transplant, so some T cells may come from the graft donor.

J is TRBJ1-5 and V is TRBV19; no clear D gene. The germline V gene encodes CDR1 LNHDA and CDR2 SQIVND (reference sequence). The CDR3 totals 11 residues. V was clipped by 8 bases and J by 6 bases, with 8 bases between them. Written as DNA, the CDR3 is TGTGCCAGTGGAGAAGGTCAGCCCCAGCATTTT. Its protein is CASGEGQPQHF.

The rearrangement joins TRBV28 to TRBJ2-3; 11 nucleotides agree with TRBD2. Per germline, CDR1 MDHEN and CDR2 SYDVKM. The CDR3 is 15 residues long. Trimming at V came to 6 bases and at J to 2 bases, leaving 4 bases not matched to a gene. CDR3 protein: CASRTSGVNTDTQYF. The CDR3 DNA follows: TGTGCCAGCAGGACTAGCGGGGTTAACACAGATACGCAGTATTTT.

This clone was counted a few times. The chain carries TRBV4-1 and TRBJ2-1; 13 bases are a match to TRBD2. V was pared by 4 bases and J by 7 bases, with 7 bases of the junction left unmatched. This CDR3 is 16 amino acids long. Germline V gene data show CDR1 as MGHRA and CDR2 as YSYEKL. CDR3 bases: TGCGCCAGCAGCCCATTACTAGCGGGGGGGCAGAATGAGCAGTTCTTC. It translates to CASSPLLAGGQNEQFF.

The gene calls are TRBV7-3 and TRBJ2-1, with 11 positions matching TRBD1. Germline lookup yields CDR1 SGHTA and CDR2 FQGTGA. V was clipped by 8 bases and J by 6 bases; unmatched bases: 0. The CDR3 totals 12 residues. CDR3 DNA sequence: TGTGCCAGCGGGACAGGGGGCAATGAGCAGTTCTTC. Translating it yields CASGTGGNEQFF.

This clone has a single count. The J gene is TRBJ2-1, the V gene TRBV2; TRBD2 matches 7 bases. Germline V gene data show CDR1 as SNHLY and CDR2 as FYNNEI. The CDR3 is 13 residues long. V lost 1 base, J lost 10 bases, and 4 bases stayed unmatched. In nucleotides, the CDR3 is TGTGCCAGCAGTGAAGACCGGGAGGACGAGCAGTTCTTC. The encoded protein is CASSEDREDEQFF.

J is TRBJ2-5 and V is TRBV7-2, with D possibly matching TRBD2 (6 bases). Trimming pared 1 base from V and 7 bases from J, leaving 16 bases between. The V gene's germline CDR1 is SGHTA and CDR2 FQGNSA. The CDR3 is 15 amino acids. CDR3 nucleotide sequence: TGTGCCAGCAGCTTAGGGCGGAGGGAAAAGGGGACCCAGTACTTC. It yields the protein CASSLGRREKGTQYF.

V usage is TRBV28 and J usage is TRBJ1-5, with D perhaps TRBD1 (5 bases). CDR3 length: 16 residues. With 8 bases removed from V and 9 bases from J, the gap between germline ends came to 26 bases. Germline V gene lookup returns CDR1 MDHEN and CDR2 SYDVKM. The CDR3 sequence is CASSTLGVGRGGPQHF. The CDR3 DNA follows: TGTGCCAGCTCCACTCTAGGGGTCGGCCGCGGGGGGCCCCAGCATTTT.

This clone was found a few times. V usage is TRBV28 and J usage is TRBJ2-3; D is perhaps TRBD1 (5 bases). The V end was cut by 0 bases, the J end by 3 bases, with 16 bases between. The CDR3 covers 17 residues. The germline V gene has CDR1 MDHEN and CDR2 SYDVKM. The DNA of the CDR3 is TGTGCCAGCAGTTTATGGGTTGGCAGCCAGGGAACAGATACGCAGTATTTT. The encoded protein is CASSLWVGSQGTDTQYF.

The rearrangement uses TRBV11-2 and TRBJ1-4; 9 nucleotides line up with TRBD1. The germline CDR1 and CDR2 sequences are SGHAT and FQNNGV. The J segment lost 6 bases and the V segment lost 5 bases, leaving 7 bases of the junction unmatched. The CDR3 is 15 amino acids. CDR3 coding DNA: TGTGCCAGCAGCGTTATGACAGGGGGACATGAAAAACTGTTTTTT. It is translated as CASSVMTGGHEKLFF.

The CDR3 region is CASSLVRLAGNNEQFF. CDR3 bases: TGTGCCAGCAGCTTAGTCCGACTAGCGGGAAACAATGAGCAGTTCTTC. The chain is built from TRBV7-2 and TRBJ2-1, with TRBD2 matching over 11 bases. This CDR3 has 16 residues. Losses at the gene ends were 1 base for V and 5 bases for J; bases not matched to a gene: 4. Germline V gene sequence: CDR1 SGHTA, CDR2 FQGNSA.

V is TRBV6-1 and J is TRBJ1-1, with 7 bases aligning to TRBD1. Losses at the gene ends were 6 bases for V and 4 bases for J; bases not matched to a gene: 8. There are 14 residues in the CDR3. Germline V CDR1 and CDR2: MNHNS, SASEGT. CDR3 sequence: CASSPGQLGTEAFF. CDR3 nucleotide sequence: TGTGCCAGCAGCCCGGGACAGTTGGGCACTGAAGCTTTCTTT.

V gene TRBV30 combines with J gene TRBJ1-2; the match to TRBD1 covers 8 bases. J lost 7 bases, V lost 5 bases, and 6 bases had no gene match. Germline loops: CDR1 GTSNPN, CDR2 SVGIG (reference sequence). The length of the CDR3 is 12 residues. DNA for the CDR3: TGTGCCTGGGAGACAGGGGCGCGTGGCTACACCTTC. As protein: CAWETGARGYTF. Full variable domain (rest looked up from reference TRBV30 and TRBJ1-2): SQTIHQWPATLVQPVGSPLSLECTVEGTSNPNLYWYRQAAGRGLQLLFYSVGIGQISSEVPQNLSASRPQDRQFILSSKKLLLSDSGFYLCAWETGARGYTFGSGTRLTVV.

The CDR3 region is CASSRPAGEATDTQYF. CDR3 bases: TGCGCCAGCAGCCGGCCTGCGGGGGAGGCCACAGATACGCAGTATTTT. This chain uses TRBV4-1 with TRBJ2-3, with TRBD2 matching 7 bases. Per the germline V gene, CDR1 is MGHRA and CDR2 is YSYEKL. The CDR3 runs to 16 residues. V gave up 4 bases and J gave up 2 bases; unmatched junction bases: 9.

This CDR3 reads CASSRLAGGGYQETQYF. CDR3 DNA sequence: TGTGCCAGCAGCCGACTAGCGGGGGGTGGGTACCAAGAGACCCAGTACTTC. This rearrangement joins TRBV5-5 to TRBJ2-5; 13 bases map to TRBD2. With 4 bases clipped from V and 0 bases from J, the junction kept 6 bases outside the gene matches. Germline-derived CDR1 and CDR2 are SGHKS and YYEKEE (reference sequence). The CDR3 contains 17 residues.